This entry describes one T cell receptor beta chain. This entry is derived from a study of control samples from healthy donors and cancer patients. Clones were read by immunoSEQ multiplex PCR, and TCRdb kept only the in-frame ones, dropping some. This sample has some 130,000 clones, with 85% to 95% found just once. The germline V gene encodes CDR1 MNHEY and CDR2 SVGEGT. The ends lost 5 bases at V and 4 bases at J; junction bases unmatched: 7. The CDR3 runs to 14 residues. The TCR was taken from a man aged 25-45 years in good health. V gene TRBV6-2 or TRBV6-3 combines with J gene TRBJ2-7; the match to TRBD1 covers 8 bases. Input material: blood. The CDR3 DNA sequence: TGTGCCAGCAGTACAGGGGGAGTACTGTACGAGCAGTACTTC. This gives the protein CASSTGGVLYEQYF.